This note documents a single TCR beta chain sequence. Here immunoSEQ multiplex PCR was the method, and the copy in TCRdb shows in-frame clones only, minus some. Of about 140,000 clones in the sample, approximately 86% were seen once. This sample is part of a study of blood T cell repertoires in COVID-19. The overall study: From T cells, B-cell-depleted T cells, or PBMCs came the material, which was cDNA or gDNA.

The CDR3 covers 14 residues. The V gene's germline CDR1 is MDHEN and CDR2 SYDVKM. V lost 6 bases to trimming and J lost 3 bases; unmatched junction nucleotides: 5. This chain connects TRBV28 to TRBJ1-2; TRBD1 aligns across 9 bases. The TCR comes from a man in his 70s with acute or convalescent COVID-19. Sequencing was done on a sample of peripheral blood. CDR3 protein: CASRGQGVDYGYTF. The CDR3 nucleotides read TGTGCCAGCAGGGGACAGGGTGTGGACTATGGCTACACCTTC.